The 23 T cell receptor beta chains below all came from one sample that was sequenced in a study of a mutant IDH1 vaccine in newly diagnosed glioma. The assay was immunoSEQ multiplex PCR, and TCRdb's table has in-frame clones only and misses some. The table shows approximately 16,000 clones, with 95% to 96% occurring only once. Described time point: baseline, week 1 (first vaccination visit). As to treatment: pre-vaccination baseline after standard-of-care therapy. The sample in question was peripheral blood mononuclear cells (PBMCs), obtained from a glioma patient treated with radiotherapy, temozolomide or both. The receptors shown here come from a woman aged 18-29 years with glioma. Some clones in this sample may be carry-over from other donors' samples.

The chain uses TRBV9 and TRBJ1-2; D is perhaps TRBD1 (6 bases). Trimming stripped 6 bases from V and 7 bases from J, with 16 bases between. Germline V CDR1 and CDR2: SGDLS, YYNGEE. This CDR3 contains 13 residues. The CDR3 reads CASTTEGVGGYTF. The CDR3 DNA sequence: TGTGCCAGCACCACAGAGGGGGTTGGTGGCTACACCTTC.

This clone is a singleton in its sample. The chain recombines TRBV4-3 with TRBJ2-7, with D perhaps matching TRBD1 (8 bases). V lost 11 bases and J lost 3, with 17 bases in between. The CDR3 has 13 residues. Per the germline V gene, CDR1 is LGHNA and CDR2 is YSLEER. CDR3 DNA: TGCGCCGGGGGGGACAGGAGAGTCTACGAGCAGTACTTC. It specifies CAGGDRRVYEQYF.

V gene TRBV4-1 combines with J gene TRBJ2-7; D not resolved. Germline V gene sequence: CDR1 MGHRA, CDR2 YSYEKL. The CDR3 loop spans 18 amino acids. V lost 0 bases and J lost 3, with 21 bases in between. The CDR3 region is CASSQDYLIVGYNYEQYF. In DNA, the CDR3 is TGCGCCAGCAGCCAAGATTATCTTATCGTCGGGTATAACTACGAGCAGTACTTC.

The J gene is TRBJ1-2, the V gene TRBV30; no firm D call. CDR3 length: 13 amino acids. V lost 1 base and J lost 5, with 11 bases in between. CDR1 is GTSNPN and CDR2 is SVGIG in the germline V gene (reference sequence). CDR3 in DNA: TGTGCCTGGAGTGGGATAACGGGGTATGGCTACACCTTC. Protein product: CAWSGITGYGYTF.

The J gene is TRBJ1-2, the V gene TRBV18; D is unresolved. Looked up from germline, CDR1 is KGHSH and CDR2 is LQKENI. The V end lost 3 bases, the J end lost 2 bases, and 16 bases lay between the germline ends. This CDR3 is 16 amino acids long. DNA for the CDR3: TGTGCCAGCTCACCTCCTCCCGGCAGGTGGAACTATGGCTACACCTTC. This gives the protein CASSPPPGRWNYGYTF.

The chain employs TRBV19 and TRBJ1-5; 11 bases align to TRBD1. Germline CDR1 LNHDA, CDR2 SQIVND (reference sequence). There are 16 residues in the CDR3. V was pared by 5 bases and J by 1 base, with 4 bases of the junction left unmatched. CDR3 region: CASSPGTGGSNQPQHF. In nucleotides, the CDR3 is TGTGCCAGTAGTCCAGGGACAGGGGGAAGCAATCAGCCCCAGCATTTT.

The V and J genes are TRBV11-2 and TRBJ2-7, with TRBD2 matching 11 bases. Trimming removed 6 bases from V and 1 base from J; junction bases left unmatched: 5. The CDR3 length is 15 residues. Germline CDR1 and CDR2: SGHAT and FQNNGV. The CDR3 is CASSPTSGGSYEQYF. CDR3 bases: TGTGCCAGCAGTCCTACTAGCGGGGGTTCCTACGAGCAGTACTTC.

The rearrangement uses TRBV19 and TRBJ1-1, with 7 bases aligning to TRBD1. The V gene end was trimmed by 5 bases and the J gene end by 1 base; junction bases not matched to a gene: 7. This CDR3 is 15 amino acids long. The germline CDR1 and CDR2 sequences are LNHDA and SQIVND (reference sequence). The CDR3 coding sequence is TGTGCCAGTAGTTCCCCCTGGACAGGGAACACTGAAGCTTTCTTT. Amino acid sequence: CASSSPWTGNTEAFF.

The V and J genes are TRBV19 and TRBJ1-5, with no clear D. Trimming shortened V by 5 bases and J by 5 bases, and 10 bases separated the two germline ends. CDR3 length: 13 amino acids. CDR1 is LNHDA, CDR2 SQIVND, per germline (reference sequence). DNA for the CDR3: TGTGCCAGTAGTTATAAGGCGTATCAGCCCCAGCATTTT. This sequence encodes CASSYKAYQPQHF.

The chain carries TRBV7-9 and TRBJ2-3; no firm D call. This CDR3 has 17 residues. V lost 1 base to trimming and J lost 5 bases, with 19 bases between them. CDR1 and CDR2 (germline): SEHNR, FQNEAQ (reference sequence). The CDR3 here is CASSLGAGLGIGDTQYF. The CDR3 region has the DNA TGTGCCAGCAGCTTAGGGGCAGGTCTCGGTATAGGAGATACGCAGTATTTT.

The chain combines TRBV30 with TRBJ1-1, with D maybe TRBD1 (5 bases). V lost 5 bases to trimming and J lost 0 bases, with 22 bases between them. CDR1 GTSNPN and CDR2 SVGIG come from the germline V gene (reference sequence). CDR3 length: 17 residues. The CDR3 here is CAWCRPGVDYMNTEAFF. The DNA of the CDR3 is TGTGCCTGGTGCCGGCCGGGGGTGGATTATATGAACACTGAAGCTTTCTTT.

This chain links TRBV18 with TRBJ1-1, with D tentatively TRBD1 (5 bases). The V and J ends lost 3 bases and 5 bases respectively, with 13 bases between them. CDR3 size: 14 residues. Germline V gene sequence: CDR1 KGHSH, CDR2 LQKENI. The CDR3 DNA reads TGTGCCAGCTCACCGACGGGGGTGGAGACTGAAGCTTTCTTT. Amino acids: CASSPTGVETEAFF. The full variable domain, with the rest looked up from reference TRBV18 and TRBJ1-1, is NAGVMQNPRHLVRRRGQEARLRCSPMKGHSHVYWYRQLPEEGLKFMVYLQKENIIDESGMPKERFSAEFPKEGPSILRIQQVVRGDSAAYFCASSPTGVETEAFFGQGTRLTVV.

This rearrangement joins TRBV6-1 to TRBJ2-3; D call uncertain. Germline V gene sequence: CDR1 MNHNS, CDR2 SASEGT. There are 13 residues in the CDR3. Trimming took off 5 bases at V and 1 base at J, with 7 bases between the two ends. The CDR3 sequence is CASSTVGTDTQYF. DNA for the CDR3: TGTGCCAGCAGTACGGTGGGCACAGATACGCAGTATTTT.

V is TRBV7-8 and J is TRBJ1-1; D uncertain. V was clipped by 4 bases and J by 1 base, with 13 bases between them. Germline V gene lookup returns CDR1 SGHVS and CDR2 FQNEAQ. The CDR3 length is 15 residues. CDR3 in amino acids: CASSSRGGENTEAFF. The CDR3 bases are TGTGCCAGCAGCTCTCGGGGAGGCGAGAACACTGAAGCTTTCTTT.

The chain is built from TRBV5-5 and TRBJ2-1; 10 positions agree with TRBD2. Germline-derived CDR1 and CDR2 are SGHKS and YYEKEE (reference sequence). CDR3 length: 14 residues. The V and J ends lost 4 bases and 9 bases, in that order; junction bases with no gene match: 7. As DNA, the CDR3 is TGTGCCAGCAGCGTAGCGGGGGGTATCGGTGAGCAGTTCTTC. Amino acids: CASSVAGGIGEQFF.

This sequence joins TRBV7-9 and TRBJ2-3; maybe TRBD2 (7 bases). Germline loops: CDR1 SEHNR, CDR2 FQNEAQ (reference sequence). Deletions cut 8 bases from V and 7 bases from J, with 13 bases between. The CDR3 contains 12 residues. As DNA, the CDR3 is TGTGCCAGCCGCCCGGGGGGCAATACGCAGTATTTT. Encoded protein: CASRPGGNTQYF.

The chain uses TRBV30 and TRBJ2-3; 7 nucleotides match TRBD1. The V gene end was trimmed by 4 bases and the J gene end by 2 bases; junction bases not matched to a gene: 9. This CDR3 is built from 15 residues. Germline V gene lookup returns CDR1 GTSNPN and CDR2 SVGIG (reference sequence). CDR3 loop: CAWTTWDSYTDTQYF. The CDR3 nucleotides read TGTGCCTGGACAACCTGGGACAGTTACACAGATACGCAGTATTTT.

The chain couples TRBV5-1 to TRBJ2-3; D unclear. Trimming pared 0 bases from V and 1 base from J, leaving 9 bases between. The CDR3 has 15 amino acids. The germline V gene encodes CDR1 SGHRS and CDR2 YFSETQ. This CDR3 is CASSLVVTGTDTQYF. The DNA of the CDR3 is TGCGCCAGCAGCTTGGTTGTAACGGGCACAGATACGCAGTATTTT.

As for this clone: Other DNA sequences in this sample translate to the same CDR3. V is TRBV18 and J is TRBJ1-2; D is unclear. CDR1 and CDR2 from the germline V gene are KGHSH and LQKENI. V lost 0 bases and J 0 bases, leaving 5 bases between the germline ends. The CDR3 has 14 residues. Here the CDR3 reads CASSPPGTNYGYTF. The CDR3 DNA is TGTGCCAGCTCACCACCAGGGACTAACTATGGCTACACCTTC.

The chain couples TRBV19 to TRBJ1-2; D might be TRBD1 (5 bases). CDR3 size: 14 residues. The germline V gene encodes CDR1 LNHDA and CDR2 SQIVND (reference sequence). The V and J ends lost 3 bases and 0 bases respectively, with 8 bases between them. Written as DNA, the CDR3 is TGTGCCAGTAGTATGGACAAAGCTAACTATGGCTACACCTTC. Its translation is CASSMDKANYGYTF.

The V and J genes are TRBV7-9 and TRBJ2-7, with TRBD1 identical over 9 bases. Trimming took 5 bases from V and 5 from J; bases not matched to a gene: 10. In germline, CDR1 is SEHNR, CDR2 FQNEAQ (reference sequence). This CDR3 has 15 residues. CDR3 protein: CASSATGQGNHEQYF. CDR3 DNA sequence: TGTGCCAGCAGCGCAACGGGACAGGGTAACCACGAGCAGTACTTC.

The chain is built from TRBV30 and TRBJ1-1; 9 bases are a match to TRBD1. V dropped 2 bases and J dropped 11; count of bases not matched to a gene: 12. This CDR3 is 14 amino acids long. Germline assignment: CDR1 GTSNPN and CDR2 SVGIG (reference sequence). CDR3 nucleotide sequence: TGTGCCTGGAGTCCATCGGGACAGGGTCTTCGGGCTTTCTTT. Protein product: CAWSPSGQGLRAFF.

The V call is TRBV6-5, the J call TRBJ2-7, with TRBD1 matching 7 bases. Germline V gene sequence: CDR1 MNHEY, CDR2 SVGAGI. The CDR3 is 13 residues long. V was clipped by 2 bases and J by 5 bases; unmatched bases: 3. This CDR3 is CASSYRDRDEQYF. CDR3 nucleotides: TGTGCCAGCAGTTACAGGGACAGAGACGAGCAGTACTTC.